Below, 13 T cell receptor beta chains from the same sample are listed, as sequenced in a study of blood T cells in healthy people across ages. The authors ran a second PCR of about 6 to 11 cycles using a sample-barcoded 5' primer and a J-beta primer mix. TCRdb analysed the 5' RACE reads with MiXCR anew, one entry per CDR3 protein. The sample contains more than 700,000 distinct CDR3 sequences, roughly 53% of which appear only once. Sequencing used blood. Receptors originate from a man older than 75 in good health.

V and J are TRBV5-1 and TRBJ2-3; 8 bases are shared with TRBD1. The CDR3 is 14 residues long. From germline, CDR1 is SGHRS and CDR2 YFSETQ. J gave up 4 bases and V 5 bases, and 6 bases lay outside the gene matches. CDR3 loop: CASSHGQGSDTQYF. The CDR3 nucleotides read TGCGCCAGCAGTCACGGACAGGGTTCAGATACGCAGTATTTT.

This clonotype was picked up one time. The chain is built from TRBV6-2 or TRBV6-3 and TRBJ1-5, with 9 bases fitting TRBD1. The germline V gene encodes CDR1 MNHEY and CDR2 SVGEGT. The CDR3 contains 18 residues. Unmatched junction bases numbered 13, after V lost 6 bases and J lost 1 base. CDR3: CASSYSPGTGISNQPQHF. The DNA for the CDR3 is TGTGCCAGCAGCTATAGTCCCGGGACAGGGATCAGCAATCAGCCCCAGCATTTT.

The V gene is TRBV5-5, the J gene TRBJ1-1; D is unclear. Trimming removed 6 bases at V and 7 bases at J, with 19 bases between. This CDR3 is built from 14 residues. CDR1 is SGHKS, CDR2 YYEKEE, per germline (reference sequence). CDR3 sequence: CASTVLPGPSEAFF. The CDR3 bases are TGTGCCAGCACCGTTCTCCCCGGCCCGAGTGAAGCTTTCTTT.

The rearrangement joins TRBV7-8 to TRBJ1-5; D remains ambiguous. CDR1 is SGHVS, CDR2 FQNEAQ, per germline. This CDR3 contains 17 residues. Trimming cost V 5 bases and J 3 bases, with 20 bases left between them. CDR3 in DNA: TGTGCCAGCAGCCCCCGCAGGCAGCCAGATGTCAATCAGCCCCAGCATTTT. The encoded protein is CASSPRRQPDVNQPQHF.

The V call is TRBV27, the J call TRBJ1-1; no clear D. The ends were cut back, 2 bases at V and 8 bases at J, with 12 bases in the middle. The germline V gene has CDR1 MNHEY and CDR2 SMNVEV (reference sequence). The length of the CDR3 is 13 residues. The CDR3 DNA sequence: TGTGCCAGCAGTTTAATGGGGTTGGGGGAAGCTTTCTTT. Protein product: CASSLMGLGEAFF.

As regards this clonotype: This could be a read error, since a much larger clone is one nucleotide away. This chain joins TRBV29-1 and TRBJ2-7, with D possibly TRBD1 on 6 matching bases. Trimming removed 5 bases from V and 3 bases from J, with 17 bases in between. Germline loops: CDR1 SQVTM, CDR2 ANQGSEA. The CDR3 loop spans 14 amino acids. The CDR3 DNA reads TGCAGCGTTCAGACAGGATCCCTTGGCTACGAGCAGTACTTC. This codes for CSVQTGSLGYEQYF.

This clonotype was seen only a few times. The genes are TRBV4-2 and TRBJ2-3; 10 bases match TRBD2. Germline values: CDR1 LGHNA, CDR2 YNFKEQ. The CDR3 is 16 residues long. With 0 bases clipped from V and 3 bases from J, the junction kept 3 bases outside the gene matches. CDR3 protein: CASSQEAGGPTDTQYF. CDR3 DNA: TGTGCCAGCAGCCAAGAAGCGGGGGGGCCAACAGATACGCAGTATTTT.

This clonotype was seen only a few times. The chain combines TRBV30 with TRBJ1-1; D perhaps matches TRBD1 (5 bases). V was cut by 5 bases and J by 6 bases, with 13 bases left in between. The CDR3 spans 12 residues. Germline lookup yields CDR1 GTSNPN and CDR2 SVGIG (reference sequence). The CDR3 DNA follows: TGTGCCTGGGGTATGCAGGGCGCTGAAGCTTTCTTT. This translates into CAWGMQGAEAFF.

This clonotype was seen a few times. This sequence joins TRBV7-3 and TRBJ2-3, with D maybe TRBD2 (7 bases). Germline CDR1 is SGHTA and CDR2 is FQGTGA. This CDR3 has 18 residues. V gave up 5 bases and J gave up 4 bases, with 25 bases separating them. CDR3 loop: CASSPKGGMSGGADTQYF. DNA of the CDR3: TGTGCCAGCAGCCCCAAGGGCGGTATGTCGGGGGGCGCAGATACGCAGTATTTT.

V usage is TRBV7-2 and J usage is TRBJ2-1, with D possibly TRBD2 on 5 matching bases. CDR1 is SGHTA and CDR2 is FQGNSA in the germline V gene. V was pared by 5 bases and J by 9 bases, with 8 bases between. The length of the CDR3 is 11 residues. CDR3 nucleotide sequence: TGTGCCAGCAGCCCAGCGGCTGAGCAGTTCTTC. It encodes CASSPAAEQFF.

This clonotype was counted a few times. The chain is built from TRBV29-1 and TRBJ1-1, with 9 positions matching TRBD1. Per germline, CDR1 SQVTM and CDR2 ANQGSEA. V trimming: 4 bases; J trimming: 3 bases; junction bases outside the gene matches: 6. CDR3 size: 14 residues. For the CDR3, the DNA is TGCAGCGTTGCAACCGGGACAGGGCACACTGAAGCTTTCTTT. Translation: CSVATGTGHTEAFF.

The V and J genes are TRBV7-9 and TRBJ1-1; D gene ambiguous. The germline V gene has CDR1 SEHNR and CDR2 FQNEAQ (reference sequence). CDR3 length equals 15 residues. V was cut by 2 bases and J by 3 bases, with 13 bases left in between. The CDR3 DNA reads TGTGCCAGCAGCTTATTCCGGCAGATCTACACTGAAGCTTTCTTT. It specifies CASSLFRQIYTEAFF. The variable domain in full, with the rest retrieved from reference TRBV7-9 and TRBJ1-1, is DTGVSQNPRHKITKRGQNVTFRCDPISEHNRLYWYRQTLGQGPEFLTYFQNEAQLEKSRLLSDRFSAERPKGSFSTLEIQRTEQGDSAMYLCASSLFRQIYTEAFFGQGTRLTVV.

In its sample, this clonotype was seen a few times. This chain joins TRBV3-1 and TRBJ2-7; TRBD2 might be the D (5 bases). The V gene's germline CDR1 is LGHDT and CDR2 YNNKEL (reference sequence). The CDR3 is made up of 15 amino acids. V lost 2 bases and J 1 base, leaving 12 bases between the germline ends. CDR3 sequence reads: CASSQRAVGSYEQYF. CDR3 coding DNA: TGTGCCAGCAGCCAACGAGCGGTTGGGTCCTACGAGCAGTACTTC.